This TCR beta chain emerged from a study of blood T cell repertoires in COVID-19. In the study overall: Italy, Spain and the United States were the sources of the convalescent and acute COVID-19 samples. In each case, the material was cDNA or gDNA derived from T cells, B-cell-depleted T cells, or PBMCs.

The method was immunoSEQ multiplex PCR; TCRdb's version includes in-frame clones alone and lacks a portion of them. The sample includes fewer than 150,000 clones, 80% to 90% of them seen just once. The germline V gene has CDR1 MGHRA and CDR2 YSYEKL. The CDR3 spans 15 residues. V dropped 4 bases and J dropped 1 base, with 13 bases sitting between them. The clonotype originates from a woman in her 50s with acute or convalescent COVID-19. The gene calls are TRBV4-1 and TRBJ1-1; D not resolved. What was sequenced was peripheral blood. The DNA for the CDR3 is TGCGCCAGCAGCCCATATCGGTTCGGGAACACTGAAGCTTTCTTT. Translated, it gives CASSPYRFGNTEAFF.